These T cell receptor beta chains were read from a single sample in a study of response to subunit inactivated influenza vaccine. One entry per CDR3 protein results from TCRdb running MiXCR on the RT-PCR reads. The table lists just over 300,000 distinct CDR3 sequences, roughly 20% of them singletons, with about 9.3% in the top ten. This specimen consisted of PBMCs from blood, obtained roughly 20 months after vaccination. The receptors were gathered from a man aged 45-69 years who received an inactivated influenza vaccine. CDR3s include the opening cysteine and the closing phenylalanine or tryptophan. Fields, in order: clone size, D gene, J gene, V gene, CDR3 DNA, CDR3 protein. D genes are given only for firm matches. Size is omitted from some rows. Given values are once, few, many or a class for expanded clones.

>.|.|TRBJ2-1|TRBV3-1
TGTGCCAGCAGCCAAACCCGACTAGGATCACGGAATGAGCAGTTCTTC
CASSQTRLGSRNEQFF
>.|.|TRBJ2-6|TRBV28
TGTGCCAGCTATCAAGCGGGCAGAACTACCTCTGGGGCCAACGTCCTGACTTTC
CASYQAGRTTSGANVLTF
>.|.|TRBJ1-1|TRBV7-2
TGTGCCAGCAGCTTGATCAGGGGCCTAGGGAACACTGAAGCTTTCTTT
CASSLIRGLGNTEAFF
>.|.|TRBJ2-7|TRBV5-5
TGTGCCAGCAGCTTGGGCGGGGAAGCCTACGAGCAGTACTTC
CASSLGGEAYEQYF
>.|TRBD1|TRBJ2-1|TRBV29-1
TGCAGCGTTGAGCTAATGACAGGGTTCACCTACAATGAGCAGTTCTTC
CSVELMTGFTYNEQFF
>few|TRBD2|TRBJ2-1|TRBV7-9
TGTGCCAGCAGCTCAGCGGGAGGGCCGGTCTACAATGAGCAGTTCTTC
CASSSAGGPVYNEQFF
>many|.|TRBJ1-3|TRBV5-1
TGCGCCAGCAGCCACCCTGACAGCGCTGGAAACACCATATATTTT
CASSHPDSAGNTIYF
>many|.|TRBJ1-1|TRBV7-8
TGTGCCAGCAGCTTAGAGAGAGCAATGAACACTGAAGCTTTCTTT
CASSLERAMNTEAFF
>.|.|TRBJ1-5|TRBV2
TGTGCCAGCAGGCTGGGGCACAGCAATCAGCCCCAGCATTTT
CASRLGHSNQPQHF
>many|.|TRBJ2-7|TRBV7-8
TGTGCCAGCAGCTTACGCGGGAACTCCTACGAGCAGTACTTC
CASSLRGNSYEQYF